Listed below are T cell receptor beta chains from one sample, sequenced in a study of T cell changes during pregnancy in multiple sclerosis. TCRdb's table, derived via immunoSEQ multiplex PCR, lists solely in-frame clones and lacks some. The sample carries roughly 50,000 clones, 75% to 95% recorded once. The source material was peripheral blood, sampled after pregnancy. These TCRs come from a female donor in good health, enrolled as a control in a pregnancy study. CDR3s include the opening cysteine and the closing phenylalanine or tryptophan. D genes are given only for firm matches. Clone size appears in some rows only: once, few, many, or a class for an expanded clone.

j_gene,v_gene,d_gene,abundance,CDR3nt,CDR3aa
TRBJ2-7,TRBV28,NA,NA,TGTGCCAGCAGTTTATGGGGGGACAATAACTACGAGCAGTACTTC,CASSLWGDNNYEQYF
TRBJ1-1,TRBV11-3,TRBD1,few,TGTGCCAGCAGCCCAGGGACAGCGAGAAACACTGAAGCTTTCTTT,CASSPGTARNTEAFF
TRBJ1-2,TRBV5-1,NA,NA,TGCGCCAGCAGCTTGCCCGACAGTGCCGGTCCAACTAACTATGGCTACACCTTC,CASSLPDSAGPTNYGYTF
TRBJ2-7,TRBV30,TRBD2,NA,TGTGCCTGGAGTCCCCTCTGGACTAGCGGGAGTTACGAGCAGTACTTC,CAWSPLWTSGSYEQYF
TRBJ1-2,TRBV5-6,NA,few,TGTGCCAGCAGCTTGAGTTCGGCAGGGGTCTATGGCTACACCTTC,CASSLSSAGVYGYTF
TRBJ1-2,TRBV14,NA,NA,TGTGCCAGCAGTTACAGACCCATCCCGCCCTATGGCTACACCTTC,CASSYRPIPPYGYTF
TRBJ1-1,TRBV7-9,TRBD1,NA,TGTGCCAGCAGCTTACCAGGGGGCACTGAAGCTTTCTTT,CASSLPGGTEAFF
TRBJ2-3,TRBV7-6,NA,NA,TGTGCCAGCAGCCGAACAGGCACAGATACGCAGTATTTT,CASSRTGTDTQYF
TRBJ1-1,TRBV4-1,NA,few,TGCGCCAGCAGCCAATTCCAGGTCAACACTGAAGCTTTCTTT,CASSQFQVNTEAFF
TRBJ2-5,TRBV19,NA,NA,TGTGCCAGTAGTATCCAGCAAGAGACCCAGTACTTC,CASSIQQETQYF
TRBJ2-7,TRBV6-5,NA,NA,TGTGCCAGCAGTTCAAAACCGGAGGGCTCCTACGAGCAGTACTTC,CASSSKPEGSYEQYF
TRBJ2-1,TRBV28,NA,NA,TGTGCCAGCAGTTTTCTGTTCAATGAGCAGTTCTTC,CASSFLFNEQFF
TRBJ1-2,TRBV6-1,TRBD1,NA,TGTGCCAGCAGTGAACTGGGACAGGGGGACTATGGCTACACCTTC,CASSELGQGDYGYTF
TRBJ2-7,TRBV18,TRBD2,NA,TGTGCCAGCTCACCACCGGCGGGAGCGGTTCCCCACGAGCAGTACTTC,CASSPPAGAVPHEQYF
TRBJ1-2,TRBV7-2,NA,once,TGTGCCAGCAGCTTAGTTTCAGGGGATAGGGGCTACACCTTC,CASSLVSGDRGYTF
TRBJ1-3,TRBV6-5,NA,NA,TGTGCCAGCACCACGCCGGGAGGACGTGGAAACACCATATATTTT,CASTTPGGRGNTIYF
TRBJ2-1,TRBV9,TRBD1,NA,TGTGCCAGCAGCGTAGTGGGGACAGCCTACAATGAGCAGTTCTTC,CASSVVGTAYNEQFF
TRBJ2-7,TRBV13,TRBD1,once,TGTGCCAGCAGCTTGACAGGGAGAAGCGAGCAGTACTTC,CASSLTGRSEQYF
TRBJ1-6,TRBV19,NA,NA,TGTGCCAGTAGTATACCCACGAGGACAGTAGCAAATTCACCCCTCCACTTT,CASSIPTRTVANSPLHF
TRBJ2-5,TRBV10-3,TRBD2,NA,TGTGCCATCAGTGAGTCGAAACTAGCGGGGGGCACCCCCATCCAAGAGACCCAGTACTTC,CAISESKLAGGTPIQETQYF
TRBJ1-1,TRBV6-5,TRBD1,NA,TGTGCCACTTCGACAGGGGGCGGTTTTGGCACTGAAGCTTTCTTT,CATSTGGGFGTEAFF
TRBJ2-1,TRBV15,NA,once,TGTGCCACCAGCAGAGACAAAACCTACAATGAGCAGTTCTTC,CATSRDKTYNEQFF